The 22 T cell receptor beta chains presented below share a single source sample, sequenced in a study of chemoradiotherapy in HPV16-positive cancers (dated by TCRdb to between 2021 and 2023). Libraries were prepared through the immunoSEQ multiplex PCR assay. This is the immuneACCESS table as TCRdb keeps it, with only in-frame sequences that have V and J called. A part of the clones is gone; compared with another copy, unresolved V genes explain less than half, and the rest is unexplained. The sample table contains about 8,000 clones; only one count was recorded for about 80% of them. 7.4% of the sample is held by the ten biggest clonotypes. This specimen was taken from a patient who underwent chemoradiotherapy. These receptors all stem from a human donor with HPV-associated anogenital cancer.

The V gene is TRBV7-9, the J gene TRBJ2-2, with D perhaps matching TRBD1 or TRBD2 (6 bases each). Germline values: CDR1 SEHNR, CDR2 FQNEAQ (reference sequence). CDR3 length: 18 residues. V was trimmed by 4 bases and J by 0 bases, leaving 18 bases between them. The CDR3 loop is CASSSPRRGHTNTGELFF. DNA of the CDR3: TGTGCCAGCAGCTCGCCCCGGAGGGGACACACGAACACCGGGGAGCTGTTTTTT.

The CDR3 DNA follows: TGTGCCAGCAGCTTTTTGCAGGAGAAGCTTATCACGATGAACACTGAAGCTTTCTTT. Protein sequence: CASSFLQEKLITMNTEAFF. The chain carries TRBV11-3 and TRBJ1-1; D is uncertain. CDR1 is SGHNT and CDR2 is YENEEA in the germline V gene. Between the trimmed V and J ends, which lost 3 bases and 0 bases, there was a span of 23 bases. The length of the CDR3 is 19 residues.

The V call is TRBV28, the J call TRBJ1-2; D is unclear. V was shortened by 5 bases and J by 8 bases, with 15 bases between the two germline ends. The CDR3 has 13 amino acids. Germline V gene lookup returns CDR1 MDHEN and CDR2 SYDVKM. The CDR3 sequence: CASSPDGLWGYTF. DNA for the CDR3: TGTGCCAGCAGTCCGGACGGTCTTTGGGGCTACACCTTC.

This chain connects TRBV19 to TRBJ1-1; D not certain. This CDR3 region has 16 residues. V was trimmed by 9 bases and J by 0 bases, leaving 20 bases between them. CDR1 LNHDA and CDR2 SQIVND come from the germline V gene (reference sequence). The CDR3 nucleotides are TGTGCCAGCCAGAACGGGCAGACTAGCTTGAACACTGAAGCTTTCTTT. Translated: CASQNGQTSLNTEAFF.

V gene TRBV7-2 combines with J gene TRBJ1-2; TRBD1 agrees at 7 bases. The J segment lost 0 bases and the V segment lost 1 base, leaving 14 bases of the junction unmatched. The CDR3 covers 19 residues. Germline V gene data show CDR1 as SGHTA and CDR2 as FQGNSA. CDR3 nucleotide sequence: TGTGCCAGCAGCTTAGATCCGACAGGGCGCGAAGGAGCTAACTATGGCTACACCTTC. This encodes CASSLDPTGREGANYGYTF.

This clone appeared a single time. The chain joins TRBV19 to TRBJ1-1; no clear D gene. The CDR3 length is 13 residues. V dropped 4 bases and J dropped 0 bases, with 6 bases sitting between them. Germline values: CDR1 LNHDA, CDR2 SQIVND (reference sequence). The CDR3 nucleotides read TGTGCCAGTAGTAAAACCATGAACACTGAAGCTTTCTTT. It codes for CASSKTMNTEAFF.

This rearrangement joins TRBV4-3 to TRBJ2-4; perhaps TRBD1 as D (6 bases). CDR1 LGHNA and CDR2 YSLEER come from the germline V gene. Between the trimmed V and J ends, which lost 1 base and 0 bases, there was a span of 19 bases. The length of the CDR3 is 19 residues. CDR3 nucleotides: TGCGCCAGCAGCCAAGTCTTCGGGGCAGGGGTTGGAGCCAAAAACATTCAGTACTTC. Amino acid sequence: CASSQVFGAGVGAKNIQYF.

In its sample, this clone was seen a few times. The gene calls are TRBV30 and TRBJ1-4; D is ambiguous. Germline CDR1 GTSNPN, CDR2 SVGIG (reference sequence). The CDR3 has 15 residues. With 0 bases removed from V and 10 bases from J, the gap between germline ends came to 18 bases. The CDR3 sequence is CAWSVRGTDWGKLFF. In DNA, the CDR3 is TGTGCCTGGAGTGTACGAGGCACGGACTGGGGAAAACTGTTTTTT. The variable domain in full, completed from reference TRBV30 and TRBJ1-4, reads SQTIHQWPATLVQPVGSPLSLECTVEGTSNPNLYWYRQAAGRGLQLLFYSVGIGQISSEVPQNLSASRPQDRQFILSSKKLLLSDSGFYLCAWSVRGTDWGKLFFGSGTQLSVL.

The chain uses TRBV4-2 and TRBJ2-3, with 10 nucleotides matching TRBD2. The CDR3 totals 19 residues. CDR1 is LGHNA and CDR2 is YNFKEQ in the germline V gene. J was trimmed by 0 bases and V by 1 base; bases with no gene match: 10. In DNA, the CDR3 is TGTGCCAGCAGCCAAGTGGGTAGCGTGACTAGCGGGAGCACAGATACGCAGTATTTT. It specifies CASSQVGSVTSGSTDTQYF.

This chain links TRBV5-1 with TRBJ2-5; D unresolved. Trimming cost V 0 bases and J 5 bases, with 11 bases left between them. This CDR3 comprises 14 residues. The germline gives CDR1 SGHRS, CDR2 YFSETQ. In DNA, the CDR3 is TGCGCCAGCAGCTTGGTATCTGGTAGGGAGACCCAGTACTTC. Its translation is CASSLVSGRETQYF.

This clone showed up just once. J is TRBJ1-3 and V is TRBV30; 7 nucleotides agree with TRBD1. The CDR3 runs to 14 residues. Losses at the gene ends were 5 bases for V and 2 bases for J; bases not matched to a gene: 6. Germline CDR1 GTSNPN, CDR2 SVGIG (reference sequence). The CDR3 sequence is CAWSTGLAGNTIYF. CDR3 DNA: TGTGCCTGGTCGACAGGGCTTGCTGGAAACACCATATATTTT.

This chain joins TRBV5-1 and TRBJ1-4; 8 bases align to TRBD1. The germline CDR1 and CDR2 sequences are SGHRS and YFSETQ. The CDR3 is 16 residues long. V trimming: 4 bases; J trimming: 7 bases; junction bases outside the gene matches: 12. The chain's CDR3 is CASSINTGTGGEKLFF. CDR3 DNA: TGCGCCAGCAGCATTAACACCGGGACAGGAGGTGAAAAACTGTTTTTT.

V gene TRBV5-1 combines with J gene TRBJ1-6; D remains ambiguous. V was shortened by 0 bases and J by 5 bases, with 6 bases between the two germline ends. This CDR3 has 14 residues. CDR1 and CDR2 (germline): SGHRS, YFSETQ. As DNA, the CDR3 is TGCGCCAGCAGCTTGGCCACAGATAATTCACCCCTCCACTTT. Its translation is CASSLATDNSPLHF.

The chain uses TRBV10-2 and TRBJ2-7; D gene uncertain. The V end was cut by 3 bases, the J end by 7 bases, with 10 bases between. Per the germline V gene, CDR1 is WSHSY and CDR2 is SAAADI. There are 12 residues in the CDR3. For the CDR3, the DNA is TGCGCCAGCAGTGAAGCAGCGAGGGAGCAGTACTTC. As protein: CASSEAAREQYF.

This clone was seen only once. The chain carries TRBV19 and TRBJ2-3, with 12 bases that match TRBD1. Per the germline V gene, CDR1 is LNHDA and CDR2 is SQIVND (reference sequence). The CDR3 has 15 residues. After removal of 8 bases from V and 4 bases from J, the junction contained 7 bases not matched to a gene. The CDR3 region is CASVTGTGGADTQYF. In DNA form, the CDR3 reads TGTGCCAGTGTTACCGGGACAGGGGGCGCAGATACGCAGTATTTT. Looking up the rest from reference TRBV19 and TRBJ2-3 gives the full variable domain: DGGITQSPKYLFRKEGQNVTLSCEQNLNHDAMYWYRQDPGQGLRLIYYSQIVNDFQKGDIAEGYSVSREKKESFPLTVTSAQKNPTAFYLCASVTGTGGADTQYFGPGTRLTVL.

V and J are TRBV5-1 and TRBJ1-2; D gene uncertain. Germline V lookup: CDR1 SGHRS, CDR2 YFSETQ. The germline V and J ends were trimmed by 0 bases and 2 bases, with 14 bases remaining between them. The CDR3 length is 16 residues. The DNA for the CDR3 is TGCGCCAGCAGCTTGGCCGGGAGAAACTCAAACTATGGCTACACCTTC. It specifies CASSLAGRNSNYGYTF.

Here the CDR3 reads CASSSREGSPGVLTF. In nucleotides, the CDR3 is TGTGCCAGCAGCAGCCGGGAGGGTTCCCCCGGGGTCCTGACTTTC. This sequence joins TRBV7-9 and TRBJ2-6, with 8 bases that match TRBD2. Germline V gene sequence: CDR1 SEHNR, CDR2 FQNEAQ (reference sequence). J lost 13 bases, V lost 5 bases, and 13 bases had no gene match. This CDR3 contains 15 residues.

The chain carries TRBV5-1 and TRBJ2-2; 7 positions agree with TRBD2. The CDR3 has 16 amino acids. Trimming removed 3 bases from V and 2 bases from J; junction bases left unmatched: 7. CDR1 and CDR2 from the germline V gene are SGHRS and YFSETQ. In DNA, the CDR3 is TGCGCCAGCAGCTGGACCGGGACTACCAACACCGGGGAGCTGTTTTTT. This codes for CASSWTGTTNTGELFF.

In this sample, this clone turned up a few times. The rearrangement joins TRBV5-1 to TRBJ1-6; D unresolved. Germline lookup yields CDR1 SGHRS and CDR2 YFSETQ. This CDR3 comprises 15 residues. With 2 bases removed from V and 0 bases from J, the gap between germline ends came to 6 bases. CDR3: CASSLQSSYNSPLHF. The CDR3 nucleotides read TGCGCCAGCAGCTTACAAAGCTCCTATAATTCACCCCTCCACTTT.

The CDR3: CASSISRLTDTQYF. CDR3 DNA: TGTGCCAGTAGTATTTCCAGGCTCACAGATACGCAGTATTTT. The chain is built from TRBV19 and TRBJ2-3; D is uncertain. The CDR3 consists of 14 residues. Germline assignment: CDR1 LNHDA and CDR2 SQIVND (reference sequence). V was shortened by 3 bases and J by 2 bases, with 9 bases between the two germline ends.

This clone has a single count. J is TRBJ2-1 and V is TRBV11-2; TRBD2 might be the D (5 bases). The CDR3 runs to 15 residues. Germline-derived CDR1 and CDR2 are SGHAT and FQNNGV. Trimming cost V 1 base and J 8 bases, with 15 bases left between them. As DNA, the CDR3 is TGTGCCAGCAGCTTAGGGGCTACCGGGAACGATGAGCAGTTCTTC. This sequence encodes CASSLGATGNDEQFF.

V usage is TRBV6-5 and J usage is TRBJ2-2, with D unresolved. V lost 8 bases to trimming and J lost 5 bases, with 9 bases between them. CDR1 is MNHEY, CDR2 SVGAGI, per germline. CDR3 length: 12 amino acids. As DNA, the CDR3 is TGTGCCAGCTCCCTGGGGACCGGGGAGCTGTTTTTT. Translated, it gives CASSLGTGELFF.